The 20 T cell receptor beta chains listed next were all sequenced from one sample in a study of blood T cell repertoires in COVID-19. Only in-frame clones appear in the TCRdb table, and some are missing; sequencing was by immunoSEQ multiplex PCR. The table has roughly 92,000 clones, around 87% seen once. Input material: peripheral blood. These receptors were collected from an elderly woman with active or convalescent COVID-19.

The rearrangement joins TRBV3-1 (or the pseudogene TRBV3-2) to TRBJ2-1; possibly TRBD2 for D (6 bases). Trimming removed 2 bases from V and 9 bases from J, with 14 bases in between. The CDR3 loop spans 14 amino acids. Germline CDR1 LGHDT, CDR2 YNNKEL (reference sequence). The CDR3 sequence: CASSQFGIGSEQFF. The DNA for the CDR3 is TGTGCCAGCAGCCAATTCGGTATCGGGAGTGAGCAGTTCTTC.

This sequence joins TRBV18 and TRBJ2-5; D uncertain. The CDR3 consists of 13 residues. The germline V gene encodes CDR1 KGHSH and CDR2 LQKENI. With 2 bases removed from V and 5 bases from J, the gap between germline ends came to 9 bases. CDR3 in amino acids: CASSPFRVETQYF. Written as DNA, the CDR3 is TGTGCCAGCTCACCATTCCGGGTGGAGACCCAGTACTTC.

CDR3 region: CASSYEGTVEKLFF. The CDR3 nucleotides are TGTGCCAGCAGTTACGAAGGGACAGTTGAAAAACTGTTTTTT. This chain joins TRBV6-5 and TRBJ1-4; TRBD1 matches 7 bases. This CDR3 is built from 14 residues. Germline assignment: CDR1 MNHEY and CDR2 SVGAGI. The V gene end was trimmed by 2 bases and the J gene end by 7 bases; junction bases not matched to a gene: 4.

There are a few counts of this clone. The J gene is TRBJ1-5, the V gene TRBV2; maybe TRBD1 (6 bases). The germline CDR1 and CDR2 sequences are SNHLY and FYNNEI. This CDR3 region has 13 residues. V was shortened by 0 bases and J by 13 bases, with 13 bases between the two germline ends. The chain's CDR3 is CASSEAGKGVQHF. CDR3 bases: TGTGCCAGCAGTGAAGCGGGGAAGGGGGTACAGCATTTT. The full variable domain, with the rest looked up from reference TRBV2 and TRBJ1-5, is EPEVTQTPSHQVTQMGQEVILRCVPISNHLYFYWYRQILGQKVEFLVSFYNNEISEKSEIFDDQFSVERPDGSNFTLKIRSTKLEDSAMYFCASSEAGKGVQHFGDGTRLSIL.

The DNA of the CDR3 is TGCGCCAGCAGCCGGACGGGACAGGGGGCCTACAATGAGCAGTTCTTC. It is translated as CASSRTGQGAYNEQFF. This chain connects TRBV4-3 to TRBJ2-1; 11 bases align to TRBD1. V lost 4 bases and J lost 2; bases outside the gene matches: 4. The germline CDR1 and CDR2 sequences are LGHNA and YSLEER. The CDR3 totals 16 residues.

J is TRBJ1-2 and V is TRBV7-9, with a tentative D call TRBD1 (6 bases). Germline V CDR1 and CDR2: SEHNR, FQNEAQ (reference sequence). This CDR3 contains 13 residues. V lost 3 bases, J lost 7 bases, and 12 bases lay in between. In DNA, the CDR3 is TGTGCCAGCAGCTTCACAGGGTCTGTTGGCTACACCTTC. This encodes CASSFTGSVGYTF.

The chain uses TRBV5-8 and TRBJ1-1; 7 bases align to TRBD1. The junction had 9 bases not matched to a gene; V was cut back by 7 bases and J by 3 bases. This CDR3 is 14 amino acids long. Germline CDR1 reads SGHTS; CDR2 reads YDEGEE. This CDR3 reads CASHRAGGDTEAFF. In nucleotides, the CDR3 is TGTGCCAGCCATCGGGCAGGGGGTGACACTGAAGCTTTCTTT.

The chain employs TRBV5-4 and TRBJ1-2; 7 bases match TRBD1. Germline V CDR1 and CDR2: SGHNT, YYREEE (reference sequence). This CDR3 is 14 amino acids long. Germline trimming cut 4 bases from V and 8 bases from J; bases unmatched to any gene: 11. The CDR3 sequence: CASSQPGQSPGYTF. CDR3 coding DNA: TGTGCCAGCAGCCAACCGGGACAGAGTCCGGGCTACACCTTC.

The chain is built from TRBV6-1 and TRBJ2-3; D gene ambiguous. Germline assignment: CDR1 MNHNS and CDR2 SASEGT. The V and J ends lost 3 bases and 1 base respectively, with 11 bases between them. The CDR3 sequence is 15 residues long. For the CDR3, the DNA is TGTGCCAGCAGTGATTCTATACGGGGCACAGATACGCAGTATTTT. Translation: CASSDSIRGTDTQYF.

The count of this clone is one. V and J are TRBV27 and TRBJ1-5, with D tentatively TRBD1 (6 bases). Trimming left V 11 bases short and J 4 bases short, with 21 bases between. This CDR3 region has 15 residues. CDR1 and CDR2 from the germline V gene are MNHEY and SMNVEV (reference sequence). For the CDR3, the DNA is TGTGCCGGCCGGGGGGCGGCCAAAGATAATCAGCCCCAGCATTTT. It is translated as CAGRGAAKDNQPQHF.

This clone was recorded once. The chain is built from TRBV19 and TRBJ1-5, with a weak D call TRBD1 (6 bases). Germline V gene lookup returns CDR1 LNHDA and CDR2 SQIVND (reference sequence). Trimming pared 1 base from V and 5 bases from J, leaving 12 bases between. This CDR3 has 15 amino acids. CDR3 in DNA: TGTGCCAGTAGTATAGGTCGCGGGGGCTATCAGCCCCAGCATTTT. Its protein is CASSIGRGGYQPQHF.

The CDR3 here is CASSYPGSGREQFF. CDR3 DNA sequence: TGTGCCAGCAGCTATCCGGGATCGGGAAGGGAGCAGTTCTTC. The chain links TRBV5-6 to TRBJ2-1; D may be TRBD2 (5 bases). V lost 3 bases to trimming and J lost 10 bases, with 17 bases between them. The germline V gene has CDR1 SGHDT and CDR2 YYEEEE. The CDR3 is 14 amino acids. The full variable domain, with the rest looked up from reference TRBV5-6 and TRBJ2-1, is DAGVTQSPTHLIKTRGQQVTLRCSPKSGHDTVSWYQQALGQGPQFIFQYYEEEERQRGNFPDRFSGHQFPNYSSELNVNALLLGDSALYLCASSYPGSGREQFFGPGTRLTVL.

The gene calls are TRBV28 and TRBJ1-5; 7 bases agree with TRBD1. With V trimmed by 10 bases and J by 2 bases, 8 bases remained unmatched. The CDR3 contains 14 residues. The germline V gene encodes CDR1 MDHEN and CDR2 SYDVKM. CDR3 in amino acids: CATLTGVGNQPQHF. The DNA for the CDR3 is TGTGCCACCTTAACAGGGGTTGGCAATCAGCCCCAGCATTTT.

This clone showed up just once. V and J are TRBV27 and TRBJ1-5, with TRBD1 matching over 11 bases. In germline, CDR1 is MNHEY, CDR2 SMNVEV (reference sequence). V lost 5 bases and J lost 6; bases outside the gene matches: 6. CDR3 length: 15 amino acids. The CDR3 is CASSPGQGAGQPQHF. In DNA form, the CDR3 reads TGTGCCAGCAGTCCCGGACAGGGGGCTGGTCAGCCCCAGCATTTT.

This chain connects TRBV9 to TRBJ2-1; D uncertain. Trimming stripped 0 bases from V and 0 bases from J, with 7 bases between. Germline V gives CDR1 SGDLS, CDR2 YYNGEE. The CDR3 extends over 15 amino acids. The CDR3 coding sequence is TGTGCCAGCAGCGTAGCGGTGAGCTCCTACAATGAGCAGTTCTTC. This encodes CASSVAVSSYNEQFF.

CDR3 in DNA: TGTGCCAGCAGCTCTCACAGGGGAGCGACAGATACGCAGTATTTT. Its protein is CASSSHRGATDTQYF. V gene TRBV7-2 combines with J gene TRBJ2-3; 7 nucleotides agree with TRBD1. The CDR3 sequence is 15 residues long. In germline, CDR1 is SGHTA, CDR2 FQGNSA. The J segment lost 3 bases and the V segment lost 4 bases, leaving 7 bases of the junction unmatched.

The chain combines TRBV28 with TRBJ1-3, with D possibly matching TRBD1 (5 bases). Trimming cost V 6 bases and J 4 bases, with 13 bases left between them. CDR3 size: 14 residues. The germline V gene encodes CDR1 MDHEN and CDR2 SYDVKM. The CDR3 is CASSPSGSGNTIYF. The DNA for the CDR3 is TGTGCCAGCAGCCCGTCAGGGTCCGGAAACACCATATATTTT.

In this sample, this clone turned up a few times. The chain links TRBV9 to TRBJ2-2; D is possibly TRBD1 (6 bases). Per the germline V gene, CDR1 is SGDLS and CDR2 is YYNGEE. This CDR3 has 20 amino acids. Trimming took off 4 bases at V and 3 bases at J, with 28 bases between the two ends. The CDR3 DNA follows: TGTGCCAGCAGCAACCCAACACCGGGACACTCCCTCAGGGACACCGGGGAGCTGTTTTTT. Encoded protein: CASSNPTPGHSLRDTGELFF. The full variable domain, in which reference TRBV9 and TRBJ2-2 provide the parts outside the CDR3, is DSGVTQTPKHLITATGQRVTLRCSPRSGDLSVYWYQQSLDQGLQFLIQYYNGEERAKGNILERFSAQQFPDLHSELNLSSLELGDSALYFCASSNPTPGHSLRDTGELFFGEGSRLTVL.

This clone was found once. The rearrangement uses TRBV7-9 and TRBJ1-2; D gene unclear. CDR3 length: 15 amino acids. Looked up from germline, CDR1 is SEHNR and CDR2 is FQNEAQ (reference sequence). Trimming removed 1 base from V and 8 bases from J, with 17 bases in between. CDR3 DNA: TGTGCCAGCAGCTTAGGTCGGGGATTAGGAGCGGGCTACACCTTC. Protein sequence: CASSLGRGLGAGYTF.

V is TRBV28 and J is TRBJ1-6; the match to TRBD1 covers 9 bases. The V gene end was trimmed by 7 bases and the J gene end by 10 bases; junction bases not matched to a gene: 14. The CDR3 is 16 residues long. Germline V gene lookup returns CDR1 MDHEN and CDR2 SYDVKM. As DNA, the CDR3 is TGTGCCAGCAATCTAAGAACAGGGGGCCGGCGATCACCCCTCCACTTT. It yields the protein CASNLRTGGRRSPLHF.